This TCR beta chain is drawn from a study of T-cell reconstitution after alpha-beta-depleted transplantation in children. Study-wide results and caveats: The high TCRbeta diversity at day 60 in some patients came from surviving recipient T cells and thymic progenitors. The authors attributed T-cell counts and diversity one year after transplant mostly to newly produced T cells. Expanded graft clones numbering several hundred reportedly gave rise to alpha-beta T cells about two months after transplant.

Unique molecular identifiers were incorporated into the prepared TCRbeta library. TCRdb re-called the PCR reads with MiXCR, one entry per CDR3 protein. The sample yields hundreds of thousands of distinct CDR3 sequences, about an eighth seen once. CDR3 length equals 18 residues. Per the germline V gene, CDR1 is MNHEY and CDR2 is SVGAGI. Germline trimming cut 4 bases from V and 4 bases from J; bases unmatched to any gene: 13. This clonotype was detected only a few times. Its specificity is not known. The starting material was PBMCs, mostly from graft donor cells, obtained 360 days after TCRalphabeta/CD19-depleted stem cell transplant. This sequence was found in a male patient between 5 and 17 years old who had a stem cell transplant for acute myeloid leukemia, so the T cells may come from the graft donor. The gene calls are TRBV6-5 and TRBJ2-7; 13 bases line up with TRBD2. The CDR3 protein is CASSSMNPGLAGQYEQYF. In DNA form, the CDR3 reads TGTGCCAGCAGTTCCATGAATCCGGGACTAGCGGGGCAGTACGAGCAGTACTTC.